This T cell receptor (beta chain) was obtained from a study of regulatory T cells in long-lasting Graves disease. At the level of the study: Antithyroid drug intake by newly diagnosed Graves' patients had lasted under 3 months.

The V and J ends lost 0 bases and 3 bases respectively, with 7 bases between them. The CDR3 is 13 amino acids. CDR1 and CDR2 from the germline V gene are GTSNPN and SVGIG (reference sequence). CDR3-region Arm-PCR and iRepertoire HTBI primers produced the TCR beta libraries. Source study methods: Among the samples, around 60 TRBV and about 15 TRBJ segments were identified. TCRdb used MiXCR to reprocess the multiplex PCR reads, holding one entry per CDR3 protein. The V and J calls, along with clone size, are taken from TCRdb and not from the paper's own processing. Of 400,000 to 500,000 distinct CDR3 sequences in the sample, approximately 15% are singletons; the top ten hold roughly 15%. At least ten counts were recorded for this clonotype. As to time point: newly diagnosed GD, antithyroid drugs for less than 3 months. PBMCs were the source of the RNA used for TCR sequencing. These records were also assigned to another study, of T cells in Graves' hyperthyroidism and ophthalmopathy. That work adds: Participants, patients aged 18 to 65, had newly diagnosed hyperthyroidism with a duration under 2 months. The HTBI primer set was used in a first-round RT-PCR of the TCR CDR3.

The sequencing used peripheral blood mononuclear cells (PBMCs), collected at new diagnosis, from a patient treated with antithyroid drugs. V and J are TRBV30 and TRBJ2-3; TRBD2 might be the D (6 bases). The TCR was taken from a woman aged 45-65 years with Graves disease. The CDR3 region has the DNA TGTGCCTGGAGTGTCGGGAGTACAGATACGCAGTATTTT. It specifies CAWSVGSTDTQYF.